A selection of T cell receptor beta chains follows, all from one sample in a study of T cell repertoires in cytomegalovirus infection. Their antigens remain unidentified. TCRdb re-called the reads with MiXCR, one entry per CDR3 protein. The table has 550,000 to 850,000 distinct CDR3 sequences, roughly 30% seen once. The sequenced sample was cultured PBMCs, obtained from culture after CMV antigen stimulation. The source is a human donor in good health (CMV status not recorded). Some clones in this sample may be carry-over from other donors' samples. CDR3s include the opening cysteine and the closing phenylalanine or tryptophan. The D gene is left open where the match is weak. Some rows mark clone size as missing; the rest say once, few, many or name a class of expanded clone.

size | J | D | V | DNA | CDR3
once | TRBJ1-5 | - | TRBV27 | TGTGCCAGCAGTCCACCGAATTGGGGAGGGGGGAGTTTTCAGCCCCAGCATTTT | CASSPPNWGGGSFQPQHF
- | TRBJ1-6 | TRBD1 | TRBV6-8 | TGTGCCACGACAGGGGTCGTGGCTTCACCCCTCCACTTT | CATTGVVASPLHF
few | TRBJ2-7 | - | TRBV27 | TGTGCCAGCAGTTTACTCCAAGGTCCGTACGAGCAGTACTTC | CASSLLQGPYEQYF
few | TRBJ2-1 | TRBD2 | TRBV7-2 | TGTGCCAGCAGCCCGAGGGGGCGGGGGGGCCAACCTCGGCAGTTCTTC | CASSPRGRGGQPRQFF
few | TRBJ2-5 | - | TRBV11-2 | TGTGCCAGCAGCTTAGAATCCCCCCTATCAAGGCAAGAGACCCAGTACTTC | CASSLESPLSRQETQYF
few | TRBJ2-1 | - | TRBV20-1 | TGCAGTGCTAAAAGGGGGACCTCAGGCAATGAGCAGTTCTTC | CSAKRGTSGNEQFF
- | TRBJ2-3 | - | TRBV7-2 | TGTGCCAGCAGCCTTGGGCGGGGGCGGGTTACGCAGTATTTT | CASSLGRGRVTQYF
- | TRBJ2-3 | - | TRBV19 | TGTGCCAGTAGTCCCCGGAGGTCGGCACACACAGATACGCAGTATTTT | CASSPRRSAHTDTQYF
- | TRBJ2-6 | - | TRBV12-3/TRBV12-4 | TGTGCCAGCAGCCCAGGTCCCATCTCTGGGGCCAACGTCCTGACTTTC | CASSPGPISGANVLTF
- | TRBJ1-5 | - | TRBV12-3/TRBV12-4 | TGTGCCAGCAGCCTCCTTGGGGGGGAGCCCCAGCATTTT | CASSLLGGEPQHF
few | TRBJ2-1 | - | TRBV7-6 | TGTGCCAGCAGCCTCCTTCAGGCGGGGTTCCTAAATGAGCAGTTCTTC | CASSLLQAGFLNEQFF
few | TRBJ2-5 | - | TRBV5-5 | TGTGCCAGCAGCTTGGGGGGCGGACTCACCCAAGAGACCCAGTACTTC | CASSLGGGLTQETQYF
few | TRBJ1-5 | TRBD1 | TRBV25-1 | TGTGCCAGCAGCACGATCCCACCCGGGACAGGGGATAGCAATCAGCCCCAGCATTTT | CASSTIPPGTGDSNQPQHF
- | TRBJ1-5 | TRBD1 | TRBV7-2 | TGTGCCAGCAGTAGACAGGGGGCTTTAAATCAGCCCCAGCATTTT | CASSRQGALNQPQHF
few | TRBJ2-5 | TRBD2 | TRBV4-2 | TGTGCCAGCAGCCAAGCCCGGGAGGGGCCTGGAGAGACCCAGTACTTC | CASSQAREGPGETQYF
- | TRBJ2-2 | - | TRBV10-1 | TGCGCCAGCGGCGACGATTACACCGGGGAGCTGTTTTTT | CASGDDYTGELFF
- | TRBJ1-2 | TRBD1 | TRBV20-1 | TGCAGTGCTTCCGGGACAGGGTACGGCTACACCTTC | CSASGTGYGYTF
- | TRBJ2-1 | TRBD2 | TRBV7-2 | TGTGCCAGCAGGTTGACTAGCGTAGGGCACAATGAGCAGTTCTTC | CASRLTSVGHNEQFF
few | TRBJ2-1 | TRBD2 | TRBV2 | TGTGCCAGCAGTGCGGCTAGCGGGAGTGTGCCGTTCTTC | CASSAASGSVPFF
- | TRBJ1-5 | - | TRBV4-3 | TGCGCCAGCAGCCAAGCCGACGGAAGCAATCAGCCCCAGCATTTT | CASSQADGSNQPQHF
few | TRBJ2-7 | - | TRBV19 | TGTGCCAGTAGTTTCCAGGGGGGTAAGCAGTACTTC | CASSFQGGKQYF